This entry lists 11 T cell receptor beta chains sequenced from one sample in a study of beta chain features in type 1 diabetes. Expressed TCRB transcripts were sequenced after all isolated RNA was converted to cDNA. Only in-frame clones appear in the TCRdb table, and some are missing; sequencing was by immunoSEQ multiplex PCR. The sample lists 310,000 or so clones; roughly 9.6% were seen once. The specimen sequenced was naive CD4+ T cells from blood. All receptors derive from a woman aged 25 to 39 in good health.

The chain carries TRBV12-5 and TRBJ2-5; the D gene is possibly TRBD1 (6 bases). The CDR3 consists of 16 residues. Germline lookup yields CDR1 LGHNT and CDR2 FRNRAP. Trimming pared 0 bases from V and 1 base from J, leaving 12 bases between. CDR3 DNA: TGTGCTAGTGGTTTGGTACCCCAAGGGGGCCAAGAGACCCAGTACTTC. As protein: CASGLVPQGGQETQYF. The entire variable domain, with the rest obtained from reference TRBV12-5 and TRBJ2-5, is as follows: DARVTQTPRHKVTEMGQEVTMRCQPILGHNTVFWYRQTMMQGLELLAYFRNRAPLDDSGMPKDRFSAEMPDATLATLKIQPSEPRDSAVYFCASGLVPQGGQETQYFGPGTRLLVL.

The J gene is TRBJ1-1, the V gene TRBV29-1; no firm D call. Per germline, CDR1 SQVTM and CDR2 ANQGSEA. CDR3 length equals 13 residues. V lost 4 bases and J 2 bases, leaving 11 bases between the germline ends. CDR3 residues: CSVVLAGNTEAFF. The DNA for the CDR3 is TGCAGCGTTGTTCTCGCGGGTAACACTGAAGCTTTCTTT.

This chain joins TRBV7-9 and TRBJ2-7; TRBD1 might be the D (6 bases). The CDR3 has 16 amino acids. V was clipped by 2 bases and J by 2 bases, with 16 bases between them. CDR1 is SEHNR, CDR2 FQNEAQ, per germline (reference sequence). The CDR3 DNA is TGTGCCAGCAGCTTACAGGGGAAAGGTGGGGCCTACGAGCAGTACTTC. This sequence encodes CASSLQGKGGAYEQYF.

The chain recombines TRBV28 with TRBJ2-1, with D perhaps matching TRBD2 (5 bases). This CDR3 has 11 residues. V lost 2 bases to trimming and J lost 11 bases, with 7 bases between them. Looked up from germline, CDR1 is MDHEN and CDR2 is SYDVKM. CDR3 nucleotide sequence: TGTGCCAGCAGTTTAAAGACTAAGCAGTTCTTC. It translates to CASSLKTKQFF.

The V call is TRBV28, the J call TRBJ2-1, with 7 nucleotides matching TRBD2. Germline values: CDR1 MDHEN, CDR2 SYDVKM. The CDR3 runs 15 residues. The V and J ends lost 2 bases and 7 bases, in that order; junction bases with no gene match: 8. CDR3 residues: CASSLRPASGNEQFF. The CDR3 DNA is TGTGCCAGCAGTTTAAGGCCCGCTAGCGGAAATGAGCAGTTCTTC.

V and J are TRBV5-1 and TRBJ2-7; 8 bases align to TRBD2. CDR1 is SGHRS, CDR2 YFSETQ, per germline. With V trimmed by 2 bases and J by 3 bases, 4 bases remained unmatched. CDR3 length: 14 residues. The CDR3 nucleotides read TGCGCCAGCAGCTTTAGCGGGAACCGCTACGAGCAGTACTTC. It is translated as CASSFSGNRYEQYF.

This chain joins TRBV28 and TRBJ2-7, with 8 bases identical to TRBD1. The CDR3 covers 15 residues. Per germline, CDR1 MDHEN and CDR2 SYDVKM. V trimming: 5 bases; J trimming: 5 bases; junction bases outside the gene matches: 11. Here the CDR3 reads CASSRSQGAQDEQYF. CDR3 coding DNA: TGTGCCAGCAGTCGAAGTCAGGGGGCGCAAGACGAGCAGTACTTC.

CDR3 sequence: CASSPRTASYEQYF. In DNA, the CDR3 is TGTGCCAGCTCACCTAGGACAGCCTCCTACGAGCAGTACTTC. The rearrangement joins TRBV18 to TRBJ2-7; the D gene is possibly TRBD1 (6 bases). Trimming removed 3 bases at V and 0 bases at J, with 9 bases between. From germline, CDR1 is KGHSH and CDR2 LQKENI. The CDR3 has 14 amino acids.

In DNA, the CDR3 is TGTGCCAGCAGCCCTAGCGGGAGCTCCTACAATGAGCAGTTCTTC. Its translation: CASSPSGSSYNEQFF. The rearrangement joins TRBV7-8 to TRBJ2-1, with TRBD2 matching over 10 bases. Trimming at V came to 5 bases and at J to 0 bases, leaving 1 base not matched to a gene. CDR1 SGHVS and CDR2 FQNEAQ come from the germline V gene. The CDR3 runs to 15 residues. Full variable domain (outside the CDR3, taken from reference TRBV7-8 and TRBJ2-1): GAGVSQSPRYKVAKRGQDVALRCDPISGHVSLFWYQQALGQGPEFLTYFQNEAQLDKSGLPSDRFFAERPEGSVSTLKIQRTQQEDSAVYLCASSPSGSSYNEQFFGPGTRLTVL.

V and J are TRBV5-1 and TRBJ2-3, with D tentatively TRBD1 (5 bases). The V gene lost 4 bases and the J gene lost 0 bases, with 12 bases spanning the gap. CDR1 and CDR2 from the germline V gene are SGHRS and YFSETQ. The CDR3 consists of 15 residues. CDR3 sequence: CASSPGRVSTDTQYF. In DNA, the CDR3 is TGCGCCAGCAGCCCAGGCAGGGTTAGCACAGATACGCAGTATTTT.

The chain has TRBV5-4 and TRBJ1-2, with 8 bases identical to TRBD1. CDR3 length: 14 amino acids. V dropped 4 bases and J dropped 6; count of bases not matched to a gene: 8. Germline CDR1 and CDR2: SGHNT and YYREEE (reference sequence). The CDR3 bases are TGTGCCAGCAGCCCCCCGACAGGGGAGAATGGCTACACCTTC. It is translated as CASSPPTGENGYTF.